These T cell receptor beta chains were read from a single sample in a study of T cells in Graves' hyperthyroidism and ophthalmopathy. One entry per CDR3 protein, called by TCRdb with MiXCR from the multiplex PCR reads. Of hundreds of thousands of distinct CDR3 sequences listed, 14% to 15% are singletons. The sample was blood. The receptors were gathered from a woman in her 40s with Graves' ophthalmopathy. Each CDR3 is given with its conserved first and last residue. The D gene is left open where the match is weak. Clone size, where shown, is once, few, many, or a class for clones that have expanded.

NA	many	TRBV28	TRBJ1-1	CASSLLRGMNTEAFF	TGTGCCAGCAGTCTCCTGCGGGGAATGAACACTGAAGCTTTCTTT
NA	many	TRBV12-3/TRBV12-4	TRBJ2-7	CASSLARGSGPYEQYF	TGTGCCAGCAGTTTAGCGCGCGGTAGTGGCCCCTACGAGCAGTACTTC
NA	many	TRBV2	TRBJ1-5	CASSEAVKGEVQPQHF	TGTGCCAGCAGTGAAGCGGTAAAAGGGGAGGTACAGCCCCAGCATTTT
NA	NA	TRBV5-1	TRBJ1-5	CASPSCGGQPQHF	TGCGCCAGCCCGAGTTGCGGGGGTCAGCCCCAGCATTTT
NA	few	TRBV29-1	TRBJ2-5	CSVVPGAGETQYF	TGCAGCGTTGTCCCAGGGGCGGGCGAGACCCAGTACTTC
NA	few	TRBV13	TRBJ2-4	CASSLRTGGLLAKNIQYF	TGTGCCAGCAGCTTACGGACAGGAGGACTACTAGCCAAAAACATTCAGTACTTC
TRBD1	few	TRBV20-1	TRBJ1-5	CSARYATGPFNQPQHF	TGCAGTGCTAGATACGCGACAGGGCCTTTCAATCAGCCCCAGCATTTT
TRBD2	many	TRBV7-8	TRBJ2-7	CASSLSRGRTSGYEQYF	TGTGCCAGCAGCTTATCTCGCGGTCGGACTAGCGGATACGAGCAGTACTTC
NA	many	TRBV28	TRBJ1-6	CASSLRTESSYNSPLHF	TGTGCCAGCAGTTTACGGACAGAGAGCTCCTATAATTCACCCCTCCACTTT
NA	many	TRBV29-1	TRBJ1-1	CSVEDSNTEAFF	TGCAGCGTCGAGGACAGCAACACTGAAGCTTTCTTT
NA	many	TRBV12-3/TRBV12-4	TRBJ1-5	CASSLAGSYNQPQHF	TGTGCCAGCAGTTTGGCAGGGTCGTACAATCAGCCCCAGCATTTT
NA	many	TRBV6-1	TRBJ1-5	CASSGHRGSNQPQHF	TGTGCCAGCAGCGGGCACCGGGGGAGCAATCAGCCCCAGCATTTT
NA	many	TRBV28	TRBJ2-7	CASSSYDKGEQYF	TGTGCCAGCAGTTCGTATGACAAGGGCGAGCAGTACTTC
TRBD2	few	TRBV11-2	TRBJ2-7	CASSSGLAGGPKSYEQYF	TGTGCCAGCAGCTCCGGACTAGCGGGAGGGCCAAAATCCTACGAGCAGTACTTC
TRBD1	many	TRBV6-1	TRBJ2-5	CASIRRTGLRETQYF	TGTGCCAGCATCAGGCGGACAGGGTTGAGGGAGACCCAGTACTTC
NA	many	TRBV6-5	TRBJ2-7	CASSYEAGTYEQYF	TGTGCCAGCAGTTACGAGGCAGGCACCTACGAGCAGTACTTC
NA	few	TRBV2	TRBJ1-3	CASKLRYFSGNTIYF	TGTGCCAGCAAATTGCGGTACTTCTCTGGAAACACCATATATTTT
TRBD1	many	TRBV28	TRBJ1-1	CASSWTGGARAFF	TGTGCCAGCAGTTGGACAGGGGGGGCGCGAGCTTTCTTT
NA	many	TRBV6-2/TRBV6-3	TRBJ2-7	CASSPGLRQYF	TGTGCCAGCAGTCCCGGGTTGCGGCAGTACTTC
NA	few	TRBV11-1	TRBJ2-1	CASSSDGFYNEQFF	TGTGCCAGCAGCTCCGACGGATTCTACAATGAGCAGTTCTTC
TRBD2	many	TRBV7-9	TRBJ2-5	CASSLGASGSGRETQYF	TGTGCCAGCAGCTTAGGGGCTAGCGGGAGTGGAAGGGAGACCCAGTACTTC
TRBD1	NA	TRBV28	TRBJ1-1	CASSLPGQGAGDTEAFF	TGTGCCAGCAGTCTACCGGGACAGGGGGCTGGGGACACTGAAGCTTTCTTT
NA	many	TRBV20-1	TRBJ2-7	CSARPSDSYEQYF	TGCAGTGCTAGACCATCGGACTCCTACGAGCAGTACTTC
NA	many	TRBV6-5	TRBJ2-7	CASTQGYEQYF	TGTGCCAGCACGCAGGGGTACGAGCAGTACTTC
NA	NA	TRBV5-1	TRBJ1-2	CASSLMGAQSGYTF	TGCGCCAGCAGCTTGATGGGGGCGCAGAGTGGCTACACCTTC
NA	few	TRBV6-1	TRBJ2-2	CAYGLNTGELFF	TGTGCCTACGGGCTGAACACCGGGGAGCTGTTTTTT
TRBD2	many	TRBV7-8	TRBJ2-2	CASSLSAGGFGELFF	TGTGCCAGCAGCTTATCGGCGGGAGGCTTCGGGGAGCTGTTTTTT
NA	many	TRBV28	TRBJ2-5	CASSHSGRGGETQYF	TGTGCCAGCAGTCATTCAGGCCGTGGAGGGGAGACCCAGTACTTC
TRBD2	many	TRBV7-9	TRBJ2-7	CASSEATSGSNNEQYF	TGTGCCAGCAGCGAAGCTACTAGCGGGAGTAACAACGAGCAGTACTTC
TRBD2	many	TRBV29-1	TRBJ2-7	CSVKGGGLASYEQYF	TGCAGCGTTAAGGGGGGGGGACTAGCGTCCTACGAGCAGTACTTC
TRBD2	NA	TRBV11-2	TRBJ2-7	CASSLVPAGSEYEQYF	TGTGCCAGCAGCCTGGTCCCAGCGGGATCGGAGTACGAGCAGTACTTC
TRBD1	many	TRBV12-3/TRBV12-4	TRBJ1-2	CASTPTGGGYGYTF	TGTGCCAGCACCCCGACAGGGGGCGGCTATGGCTACACCTTC
NA	few	TRBV4-2	TRBJ1-1	CASSQEAYTEAFF	TGTGCCAGCAGCCAAGAAGCCTACACTGAAGCTTTCTTT
NA	many	TRBV12-3/TRBV12-4	TRBJ2-2	CASTEPSSWELFF	TGTGCCAGCACCGAACCGAGTTCTTGGGAGCTGTTTTTT
TRBD1	many	TRBV6-1	TRBJ1-5	CASSEIWTGGSNQPQHF	TGTGCCAGCAGTGAAATATGGACAGGGGGTAGCAATCAGCCCCAGCATTTT
TRBD1	many	TRBV28	TRBJ1-6	CASTGDRGAGSPLHF	TGTGCCAGCACCGGGGACAGGGGCGCTGGCTCACCCCTCCACTTT
TRBD1	few	TRBV28	TRBJ2-3	CASSLRPGTGADTQYF	TGTGCCAGCAGTTTGCGTCCGGGGACAGGCGCAGATACGCAGTATTTT
NA	NA	TRBV7-9	TRBJ1-2	CASSIVGDYVYTF	TGTGCCAGCAGTATCGTAGGGGACTATGTCTACACCTTC
TRBD2	NA	TRBV6-1	TRBJ2-5	CASQLAGERETQYF	TGTGCCAGCCAACTAGCGGGAGAACGAGAGACCCAGTACTTC
NA	few	TRBV28	TRBJ2-2	CASIPGELNTGELFF	TGTGCCAGCATTCCGGGAGAACTTAATACCGGGGAGCTGTTTTTT
NA	many	TRBV6-2/TRBV6-3	TRBJ2-7	CASSFGPNKEYF	TGTGCCAGCAGTTTCGGACCGAATAAGGAGTACTTC
TRBD2	many	TRBV30	TRBJ2-5	CAWRVAGPTQYF	TGTGCCTGGAGAGTAGCGGGTCCAACCCAGTACTTC
TRBD2	few	TRBV7-3	TRBJ2-5	CASSFIAGEGETQYF	TGTGCCAGCAGTTTCATAGCGGGAGAGGGGGAGACCCAGTACTTC
TRBD1	many	TRBV7-2	TRBJ2-7	CASSFYRGPYEQYF	TGTGCCAGCAGCTTCTACAGGGGGCCGTACGAGCAGTACTTC
NA	NA	TRBV28	TRBJ2-6	CASSLRALTSGANVLTF	TGTGCCAGCAGTTTACGGGCCCTAACCTCTGGGGCCAACGTCCTGACTTTC
TRBD1	few	TRBV12-3/TRBV12-4	TRBJ1-2	CASSFSPDRAAYGYTF	TGTGCCAGCAGTTTTAGTCCGGACAGGGCCGCATATGGCTACACCTTC
NA	many	TRBV19	TRBJ1-1	CASIPGGGRNTEAFF	TGTGCCAGTATTCCCGGGGGAGGCAGAAACACTGAAGCTTTCTTT
NA	NA	TRBV4-1	TRBJ2-7	CASSQAGDYEQYF	TGCGCCAGCAGCCAAGCGGGAGACTACGAGCAGTACTTC
TRBD1	NA	TRBV29-1	TRBJ2-2	CSVREAGTAVTGELFF	TGCAGCGTCCGAGAGGCCGGGACAGCGGTCACCGGGGAGCTGTTTTTT
NA	NA	TRBV3-1	TRBJ2-7	CASSQEGKGSYEQYF	TGTGCCAGCAGCCAGGAAGGGAAGGGATCCTACGAGCAGTACTTC
NA	once	TRBV6-2/TRBV6-3	TRBJ2-6	CASSADRISGANVLTF	TGTGCCAGCAGTGCCGACAGGATCTCTGGGGCCAACGTCCTGACTTTC
NA	few	TRBV12-3/TRBV12-4	TRBJ2-7	CASSYPGKGDEQYF	TGTGCCAGCAGTTATCCGGGAAAGGGGGACGAGCAGTACTTC
NA	many	TRBV19	TRBJ1-5	CASTRSGLRRGQNQPQHF	TGTGCCAGTACCAGATCGGGACTTCGAAGAGGGCAAAATCAGCCCCAGCATTTT
TRBD1	many	TRBV27	TRBJ2-7	CASSQNPGTGGRSEQYF	TGTGCCAGCAGCCAAAATCCCGGGACAGGGGGGAGAAGCGAGCAGTACTTC
NA	once	TRBV4-1	TRBJ1-5	CASSQEGWRAGNQPQHF	TGCGCCAGCAGCCAAGAAGGCTGGCGAGCTGGCAATCAGCCCCAGCATTTT
TRBD2	many	TRBV28	TRBJ2-7	CASGSSGSREQYF	TGTGCCAGCGGTAGTAGCGGGAGCCGCGAGCAGTACTTC
NA	many	TRBV12-3/TRBV12-4	TRBJ2-2	CASSPNRNTGELFF	TGTGCCAGCAGTCCTAACAGAAACACCGGGGAGCTGTTTTTT
TRBD1	few	TRBV11-3	TRBJ2-5	CASSRGQGTLMAQYF	TGTGCCAGCAGCCGAGGACAGGGGACCCTCATGGCCCAGTACTTC
NA	NA	TRBV28	TRBJ2-2	CASRPGQGLDSNTGELFF	TGTGCCAGCAGACCGGGACAGGGACTAGATTCGAACACCGGGGAGCTGTTTTTT